This entry lists 8 T cell receptor beta chains sequenced from one sample in a study of blood T cell repertoires in COVID-19. Assay used: immunoSEQ multiplex PCR; TCRdb lists only in-frame clones, some missing. The data show around 240,000 clones, approximately 84% seen once. The sample was peripheral blood. Every receptor here comes from a woman older than 75 with acute or convalescent COVID-19.

This clone was seen a few times. CDR3 sequence reads: CASRLTDRESEGYTF. Here the CDR3 DNA reads TGTGCCAGCAGGCTCACGGACAGGGAATCGGAAGGCTACACCTTC. The chain uses TRBV2 and TRBJ1-2; 8 nucleotides line up with TRBD1. Germline assignment: CDR1 SNHLY and CDR2 FYNNEI. The CDR3 is made up of 15 amino acids. V gave up 6 bases and J gave up 8 bases; unmatched junction bases: 14.

This clone occurred once. This chain links TRBV11-3 with TRBJ2-2; 8 bases fit TRBD1. The CDR3 loop spans 14 amino acids. Germline values: CDR1 SGHNT, CDR2 YENEEA. The junction had 3 bases not matched to a gene; V was cut back by 3 bases and J by 6 bases. CDR3 residues: CASSFRQGSGELFF. The CDR3 region has the DNA TGTGCCAGCAGCTTCAGACAGGGGTCCGGGGAGCTGTTTTTT.

This clone has a single count. The chain couples TRBV9 to TRBJ2-6; D ambiguous. Germline CDR1 reads SGDLS; CDR2 reads YYNGEE. The CDR3 has 15 residues. V was clipped by 1 base and J by 1 base, with 6 bases between them. CDR3 residues: CASSVRDSGANVLTF. DNA for the CDR3: TGTGCCAGCAGCGTACGCGATTCTGGGGCCAACGTCCTGACTTTC.

The chain is built from TRBV28 and TRBJ2-1; a weak D match, TRBD1 (5 bases). From germline, CDR1 is MDHEN and CDR2 SYDVKM. This CDR3 region has 15 residues. V was clipped by 4 bases and J by 3 bases, with 13 bases between them. The DNA of the CDR3 is TGTGCCAGCAGTTCTGACAGTTTGGGCTACAATGAGCAGTTCTTC. It translates to CASSSDSLGYNEQFF.

The chain joins TRBV19 to TRBJ2-2; 9 bases agree with TRBD2. Germline V gene sequence: CDR1 LNHDA, CDR2 SQIVND (reference sequence). The CDR3 is 16 amino acids. After removal of 6 bases from V and 6 bases from J, the junction contained 11 bases not matched to a gene. CDR3 sequence reads: CASSTLAGAGAGELFF. CDR3 nucleotide sequence: TGTGCCAGTAGCACCTTAGCGGGGGCAGGGGCCGGGGAGCTGTTTTTT.

A note on this clone: Other DNA sequences of this sample code for an identical CDR3. The V and J genes are TRBV18 and TRBJ1-6; no clear D. V was trimmed by 6 bases and J by 0 bases, leaving 6 bases between them. This CDR3 is built from 14 residues. Germline assignment: CDR1 KGHSH and CDR2 LQKENI. The CDR3 DNA is TGTGCCAGCTCTTCGAGCTCCTATAATTCACCCCTCCACTTT. It translates to CASSSSSYNSPLHF.

The V call is TRBV6-2 or TRBV6-3, the J call TRBJ1-1, with TRBD1 matching 7 bases. J was trimmed by 2 bases and V by 5 bases; bases with no gene match: 11. This CDR3 is 16 amino acids long. Germline loops: CDR1 MNHEY, CDR2 SVGEGT. CDR3 in amino acids: CASSPRQGAGNTEAFF. The DNA of the CDR3 is TGTGCCAGCAGTCCACGACAGGGTGCGGGAAACACTGAAGCTTTCTTT.

V is TRBV7-9 and J is TRBJ1-1; perhaps TRBD1 as D (5 bases). CDR3 length equals 14 residues. Per the germline V gene, CDR1 is SEHNR and CDR2 is FQNEAQ (reference sequence). Trimming took off 4 bases at V and 5 bases at J, with 14 bases between the two ends. The CDR3 nucleotides are TGTGCCAGCAGCTCTTGGCCCGGGACTACTGAAGCTTTCTTT. Translation: CASSSWPGTTEAFF.